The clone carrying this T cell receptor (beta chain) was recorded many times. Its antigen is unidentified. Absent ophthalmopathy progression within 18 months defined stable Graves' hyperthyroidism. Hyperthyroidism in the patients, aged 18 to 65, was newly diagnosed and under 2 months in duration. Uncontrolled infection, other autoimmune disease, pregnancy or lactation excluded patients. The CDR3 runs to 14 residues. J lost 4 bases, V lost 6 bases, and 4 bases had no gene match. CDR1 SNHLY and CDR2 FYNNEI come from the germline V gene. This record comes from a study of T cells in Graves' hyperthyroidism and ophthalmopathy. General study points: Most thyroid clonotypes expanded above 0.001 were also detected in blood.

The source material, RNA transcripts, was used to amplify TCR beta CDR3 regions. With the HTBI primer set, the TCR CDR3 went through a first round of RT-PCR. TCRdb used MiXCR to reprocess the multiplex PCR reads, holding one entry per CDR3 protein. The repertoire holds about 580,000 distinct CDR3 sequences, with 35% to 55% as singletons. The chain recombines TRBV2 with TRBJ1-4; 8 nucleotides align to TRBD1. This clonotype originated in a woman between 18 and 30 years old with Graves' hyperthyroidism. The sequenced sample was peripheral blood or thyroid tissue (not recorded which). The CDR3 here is CASSGTGINEKLFF. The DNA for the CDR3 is TGTGCCAGCAGCGGGACAGGAATTAATGAAAAACTGTTTTTT.